The 32 T cell receptor beta chains given below trace back to one sample, sequenced in a study of siplizumab effects on memory and regulatory T cells. This table comes from immunoSEQ multiplex PCR, and its TCRdb copy is limited to in-frame clones, with some not included. The data contain roughly 56,000 clones, around 97% of them seen just once; the ten biggest clones take up roughly 1.1%. The specimen was naive CD8+ T cells sorted from blood. The source of these receptors is a human donor in good health.

CDR3 coding DNA: TGTGCCAGCAGCGTGGGACTGGGTTATAATGAGCAGTTCTTC. As protein: CASSVGLGYNEQFF. The chain is built from TRBV9 and TRBJ2-1, with D perhaps TRBD2 (6 bases). Trimming removed 2 bases from V and 7 bases from J, with 13 bases in between. Germline V lookup: CDR1 SGDLS, CDR2 YYNGEE. CDR3 length equals 14 residues.

This chain links TRBV5-1 with TRBJ2-3; D is undetermined. Trimming took off 10 bases at V and 1 base at J, with 13 bases between the two ends. Germline V gives CDR1 SGHRS, CDR2 YFSETQ. The CDR3 loop spans 13 amino acids. CDR3 region: CAGMAQRTDTQYF. The CDR3, as DNA: TGCGCCGGAATGGCACAACGCACAGATACGCAGTATTTT.

The CDR3 region has the DNA TGTGCCAGCAGCTTAAATTGGGGGGTAAACACTGAAGCTTTCTTT. Translating it yields CASSLNWGVNTEAFF. The V gene is TRBV7-9, the J gene TRBJ1-1, with D possibly matching TRBD1 (5 bases). CDR3 length equals 15 residues. Germline V lookup: CDR1 SEHNR, CDR2 FQNEAQ (reference sequence). The V and J ends lost 2 bases and 2 bases respectively, with 12 bases between them.

The chain couples TRBV29-1 to TRBJ2-7; D may be TRBD2 (5 bases). This CDR3 has 14 residues. CDR1 is SQVTM, CDR2 ANQGSEA, per germline. V was clipped by 0 bases and J by 7 bases, with 16 bases between them. CDR3 region: CSVEDIGSPGEQYF. In nucleotides, the CDR3 is TGCAGCGTTGAAGATATTGGAAGCCCGGGGGAGCAGTACTTC.

The chain links TRBV5-1 to TRBJ2-2, with TRBD2 matching over 13 bases. There are 16 residues in the CDR3. CDR1 is SGHRS and CDR2 is YFSETQ in the germline V gene. J was trimmed by 4 bases and V by 0 bases; bases with no gene match: 0. The CDR3 is CASSLGLAGGTGELFF. DNA of the CDR3: TGCGCCAGCAGCTTGGGACTAGCGGGAGGCACCGGGGAGCTGTTTTTT. The full variable domain, in which reference TRBV5-1 and TRBJ2-2 provide the parts outside the CDR3, is KAGVTQTPRYLIKTRGQQVTLSCSPISGHRSVSWYQQTPGQGLQFLFEYFSETQRNKGNFPGRFSGRQFSNSRSEMNVSTLELGDSALYLCASSLGLAGGTGELFFGEGSRLTVL.

The chain has TRBV28 and TRBJ2-5; 8 bases match TRBD1. CDR1 is MDHEN and CDR2 is SYDVKM in the germline V gene. V trimming: 4 bases; J trimming: 5 bases; junction bases outside the gene matches: 15. CDR3 size: 17 residues. CDR3 loop: CASSSLSRTGLGETQYF. In DNA, the CDR3 is TGTGCCAGCAGTTCGCTCTCCCGGACAGGGCTGGGGGAGACCCAGTACTTC. Complete variable domain (other parts from reference TRBV28 and TRBJ2-5): DVKVTQSSRYLVKRTGEKVFLECVQDMDHENMFWYRQDPGLGLRLIYFSYDVKMKEKGDIPEGYSVSREKKERFSLILESASTNQTSMYLCASSSLSRTGLGETQYFGPGTRLLVL.

The chain combines TRBV11-3 with TRBJ2-1; D remains unclear. The V end was cut by 5 bases, the J end by 5 bases, with 7 bases between. CDR3 length: 12 amino acids. CDR1 and CDR2 (germline): SGHNT, YENEEA. The CDR3 loop reads CASSQSDNEQFF. Written as DNA, the CDR3 is TGTGCCAGCAGCCAGTCGGACAATGAGCAGTTCTTC.

This chain links TRBV28 with TRBJ2-1; D is unresolved. Germline CDR1 and CDR2: MDHEN and SYDVKM. Trimming pared 1 base from V and 5 bases from J, leaving 9 bases between. The CDR3 length is 14 residues. In nucleotides, the CDR3 is TGTGCCAGCAGTTTATTGGCCGGGCACAATGAGCAGTTCTTC. It translates to CASSLLAGHNEQFF.

The rearrangement links TRBV4-2 to TRBJ1-2; D call uncertain. The CDR3 covers 13 residues. In germline, CDR1 is LGHNA, CDR2 YNFKEQ. The V end was cut by 4 bases, the J end by 7 bases, with 13 bases between. The CDR3 here is CASSPSGVGGYTF. CDR3 in DNA: TGTGCCAGCAGCCCTTCGGGCGTCGGTGGCTACACCTTC.

The sample holds one count of this clone. The rearrangement links TRBV7-6 to TRBJ2-3, with TRBD2 identical over 15 bases. The trim removed 5 bases at V and 6 bases at J, leaving 9 bases unmatched. The germline CDR1 and CDR2 sequences are SGHVS and FNYEAQ. The CDR3 has 17 residues. CDR3 region: CASSLGLAGGVGDTQYF. The CDR3 DNA follows: TGTGCCAGCAGCCTAGGACTAGCGGGAGGGGTGGGGGATACGCAGTATTTT.

The genes are TRBV7-9 and TRBJ2-5; D ambiguous. Germline loops: CDR1 SEHNR, CDR2 FQNEAQ (reference sequence). V was shortened by 4 bases and J by 9 bases, with 9 bases between the two germline ends. The CDR3 is 11 residues long. CDR3 region: CASSSGMAQYF. The CDR3, as DNA: TGTGCCAGCAGCTCCGGCATGGCCCAGTACTTC. Supplemented by reference TRBV7-9 and TRBJ2-5, the full variable domain reads DTGVSQNPRHKITKRGQNVTFRCDPISEHNRLYWYRQTLGQGPEFLTYFQNEAQLEKSRLLSDRFSAERPKGSFSTLEIQRTEQGDSAMYLCASSSGMAQYFGPGTRLLVL.

The chain joins TRBV10-3 to TRBJ2-4; unclear D gene. Looked up from germline, CDR1 is ENHRY and CDR2 is SYGVKD. This CDR3 has 16 amino acids. With 0 bases removed from V and 3 bases from J, the gap between germline ends came to 12 bases. CDR3 in DNA: TGTGCCATCAGTGAGTCTGAACTCCAAGTCAAAAACATTCAGTACTTC. Translated, it gives CAISESELQVKNIQYF.

In DNA form, the CDR3 reads TGTGCCAGCAGTTCCACTAGCGGTTACTACGAGCAGTACTTC. Translating gives CASSSTSGYYEQYF. The chain uses TRBV6-5 and TRBJ2-7; TRBD2 matches at 8 bases. Germline V gene sequence: CDR1 MNHEY, CDR2 SVGAGI. This CDR3 has 14 amino acids. J lost 3 bases, V lost 4 bases, and 5 bases had no gene match.

The DNA of the CDR3 is TGTGCCACCAGCGCTCGCCCCGGAGGGGAGACCCAGTACTTC. Its translation: CATSARPGGETQYF. This chain links TRBV15 with TRBJ2-5; tentative D call: TRBD2 (6 bases). V was pared by 5 bases and J by 5 bases, with 15 bases between. The CDR3 has 14 amino acids. The germline V gene has CDR1 LNHNV and CDR2 YYDKDF (reference sequence).

The CDR3 here is CASSVGQNIHEQYF. The DNA of the CDR3 is TGTGCCAGCAGCGTGGGACAGAACATCCACGAGCAGTACTTC. The chain joins TRBV5-5 to TRBJ2-7; 7 nucleotides agree with TRBD1. CDR3 length: 14 amino acids. In germline, CDR1 is SGHKS, CDR2 YYEKEE (reference sequence). Unmatched junction bases numbered 9, after V lost 4 bases and J lost 5 bases. The whole variable domain, filled in from reference TRBV5-5 and TRBJ2-7, reads DAGVTQSPTHLIKTRGQQVTLRCSPISGHKSVSWYQQVLGQGPQFIFQYYEKEERGRGNFPDRFSARQFPNYSSELNVNALLLGDSALYLCASSVGQNIHEQYFGPGTRLTVT.

J is TRBJ1-2 and V is TRBV30; D may be TRBD1 (5 bases). The CDR3 is 13 amino acids. Germline CDR1 is GTSNPN and CDR2 is SVGIG (reference sequence). The germline V and J ends were trimmed by 5 bases and 5 bases, with 15 bases remaining between them. The CDR3, as DNA: TGTGCCTGGTCGGCAGGAGGGGTTTATGGCTACACCTTC. Amino acid sequence: CAWSAGGVYGYTF.

The chain is built from TRBV7-9 and TRBJ2-2; a possible D gene is TRBD2 (6 bases). Germline assignment: CDR1 SEHNR and CDR2 FQNEAQ (reference sequence). The CDR3 is 18 amino acids. V was clipped by 7 bases and J by 0 bases, with 21 bases between them. The CDR3 bases are TGTGCCAGCACCTTTACCCATTTGGGAGGATCGAACACCGGGGAGCTGTTTTTT. It translates to CASTFTHLGGSNTGELFF.

In DNA, the CDR3 is TGTGCCAGCAGCGTAGCACAGAGCTCCTACAATGAGCAGTTCTTC. Its protein is CASSVAQSSYNEQFF. The gene calls are TRBV9 and TRBJ2-1; D is uncertain. The germline V gene encodes CDR1 SGDLS and CDR2 YYNGEE. V was shortened by 0 bases and J by 0 bases, with 7 bases between the two germline ends. CDR3 length: 15 residues. Looking up the rest from reference TRBV9 and TRBJ2-1 gives the full variable domain: DSGVTQTPKHLITATGQRVTLRCSPRSGDLSVYWYQQSLDQGLQFLIQYYNGEERAKGNILERFSAQQFPDLHSELNLSSLELGDSALYFCASSVAQSSYNEQFFGPGTRLTVL.

This sequence joins TRBV5-6 and TRBJ1-1; the D is unclear. CDR1 SGHDT and CDR2 YYEEEE come from the germline V gene. The CDR3 is 14 residues long. V was cut by 2 bases and J by 4 bases, with 12 bases left in between. The CDR3 region has the DNA TGTGCCAGCAGCTTTGGTTCCTCGGTCACTGAAGCTTTCTTT. This sequence encodes CASSFGSSVTEAFF.

The rearrangement uses TRBV19 and TRBJ2-6, with D uncertain. Germline V gene sequence: CDR1 LNHDA, CDR2 SQIVND (reference sequence). Trimming pared 8 bases from V and 4 bases from J, leaving 6 bases between. CDR3 length: 12 amino acids. The DNA for the CDR3 is TGTGCCAGTCTGTCGGGGGCCAACGTCCTGACTTTC. This codes for CASLSGANVLTF.

This chain links TRBV27 with TRBJ2-7, with 8 bases matching TRBD1. Germline-derived CDR1 and CDR2 are MNHEY and SMNVEV (reference sequence). V shed 6 bases and J 6 bases; nucleotides not matched to a gene: 4. CDR3 length equals 12 residues. The CDR3 region is CASSSGQGEQYF. The CDR3 nucleotides read TGTGCCAGCAGCTCTGGACAGGGCGAGCAGTACTTC.

A single count supports this clone. The chain links TRBV19 to TRBJ2-7; the D call may be TRBD1 or TRBD2 (5 bases each). V was trimmed by 3 bases and J by 4 bases, leaving 19 bases between them. Germline values: CDR1 LNHDA, CDR2 SQIVND (reference sequence). The CDR3 covers 16 residues. CDR3 residues: CASSISRGLLRYEQYF. In DNA, the CDR3 is TGTGCCAGTAGTATCTCCCGGGGCCTTTTGCGATACGAGCAGTACTTC. The entire variable domain, with the rest obtained from reference TRBV19 and TRBJ2-7, is as follows: DGGITQSPKYLFRKEGQNVTLSCEQNLNHDAMYWYRQDPGQGLRLIYYSQIVNDFQKGDIAEGYSVSREKKESFPLTVTSAQKNPTAFYLCASSISRGLLRYEQYFGPGTRLTVT.

The chain links TRBV28 to TRBJ2-1, with D perhaps assigned TRBD1 or TRBD2 (5 bases each). Germline V gives CDR1 MDHEN, CDR2 SYDVKM. The CDR3 is made up of 14 amino acids. The V and J ends lost 6 bases and 2 bases respectively, with 11 bases between them. CDR3 nucleotides: TGTGCCAGCAGGCCCATGGGGGCCTACAATGAGCAGTTCTTC. Protein: CASRPMGAYNEQFF.

The chain employs TRBV13 and TRBJ1-1; 8 bases line up with TRBD1. The CDR3 runs to 15 residues. Per the germline V gene, CDR1 is PRHDT and CDR2 is FYEKMQ (reference sequence). Trimming took 4 bases from V and 3 from J; bases not matched to a gene: 7. CDR3 sequence reads: CASSSPTGGDTEAFF. CDR3 in DNA: TGTGCCAGCAGCTCACCAACAGGGGGGGACACTGAAGCTTTCTTT. Drawing the rest from reference TRBV13 and TRBJ1-1, the complete variable domain is AAGVIQSPRHLIKEKRETATLKCYPIPRHDTVYWYQQGPGQDPQFLISFYEKMQSDKGSIPDRFSAQQFSDYHSELNMSSLELGDSALYFCASSSPTGGDTEAFFGQGTRLTVV.

The genes are TRBV2 and TRBJ1-3; tentatively, D is TRBD1 (6 bases). The CDR3 is 16 residues long. Germline V gives CDR1 SNHLY, CDR2 FYNNEI. V shed 1 base and J shed 3 bases, with 13 bases lying between them. CDR3 nucleotides: TGTGCCAGCAGTGAAGTGGACAGAGCAGGTGGAAACACCATATATTTT. Its protein product is CASSEVDRAGGNTIYF.

The J gene is TRBJ2-7, the V gene TRBV6-5; the D gene is possibly TRBD1 (6 bases). V was clipped by 0 bases and J by 2 bases, with 11 bases between them. The CDR3 has 15 residues. In germline, CDR1 is MNHEY, CDR2 SVGAGI. This chain's CDR3 is CASSYSNRVTYEQYF. The CDR3 DNA is TGTGCCAGCAGTTACTCGAACAGGGTAACCTACGAGCAGTACTTC.

The CDR3 here is CASSPLPEEGVLYGYTF. In DNA form, the CDR3 reads TGCGCCAGCAGCCCCCTCCCGGAGGAGGGGGTTCTGTATGGCTACACCTTC. The genes are TRBV4-3 and TRBJ1-2, with TRBD1 as a possible D gene (6 bases). CDR3 length: 17 residues. Germline lookup yields CDR1 LGHNA and CDR2 YSLEER. V was trimmed by 4 bases and J by 5 bases, leaving 23 bases between them.

The gene calls are TRBV11-3 and TRBJ2-1; perhaps TRBD2 as D (5 bases). CDR3 size: 12 residues. Germline V lookup: CDR1 SGHNT, CDR2 YENEEA. V was clipped by 3 bases and J by 9 bases, with 9 bases between them. CDR3 amino acids: CASSFSATEQFF. The CDR3, as DNA: TGTGCCAGCAGCTTTAGCGCCACTGAGCAGTTCTTC.

This clone has just one count. This chain links TRBV11-3 with TRBJ2-3, with 8 bases lining up with TRBD1. With V trimmed by 0 bases and J by 6 bases, 14 bases remained unmatched. Germline V gives CDR1 SGHNT, CDR2 YENEEA. The CDR3 covers 18 residues. Written as DNA, the CDR3 is TGTGCCAGCAGCTTAGATACGACTGGACAGGGTAGGTGGGATACGCAGTATTTT. It codes for CASSLDTTGQGRWDTQYF. Drawing the rest from reference TRBV11-3 and TRBJ2-3, the complete variable domain is EAGVVQSPRYKIIEKKQPVAFWCNPISGHNTLYWYLQNLGQGPELLIRYENEEAVDDSQLPKDRFSAERLKGVDSTLKIQPAELGDSAVYLCASSLDTTGQGRWDTQYFGPGTRLTVL.

In this sample, this clone turned up once. V usage is TRBV4-1 and J usage is TRBJ2-2, with TRBD1 matching 8 bases. Germline trimming cut 7 bases from V and 1 base from J; bases unmatched to any gene: 5. Germline CDR1 MGHRA, CDR2 YSYEKL. The length of the CDR3 is 15 residues. The CDR3 DNA is TGCGCCAGCACAACCGGGACAGGGAACACCGGGGAGCTGTTTTTT. Translation gives CASTTGTGNTGELFF.

The V call is TRBV9, the J call TRBJ1-2; the D gene is possibly TRBD1 (6 bases). This CDR3 spans 15 amino acids. Trimming shortened V by 0 bases and J by 7 bases, and 16 bases separated the two germline ends. Germline V CDR1 and CDR2: SGDLS, YYNGEE. The CDR3, as DNA: TGTGCCAGCAGCGTAGGTTTTTCGGGGGCTTCTGGCTACACCTTC. It is translated as CASSVGFSGASGYTF.

This clone was seen once. The genes are TRBV5-1 and TRBJ2-2, with D unclear. Germline V CDR1 and CDR2: SGHRS, YFSETQ. The CDR3 has 14 residues. V shed 4 bases and J shed 4 bases, with 11 bases lying between them. Here the CDR3 DNA reads TGCGCCAGCAGCCCGGACGTTACCACCGGGGAGCTGTTTTTT. As protein: CASSPDVTTGELFF.